This T cell receptor (beta chain) comes out of a study of early T cells in non-severe SARS-CoV-2 infection. There are 16 residues in the CDR3. Germline lookup yields CDR1 LGHDT and CDR2 YNNKEL (reference sequence). V trimming: 1 base; J trimming: 2 bases; junction bases outside the gene matches: 7. TCRdb reanalysed the 5' RACE reads using MiXCR and keeps one entry per CDR3 protein. The profile shows about 69,000 distinct CDR3 sequences, 4.6% of them singletons. This clonotype was recorded many times. Sequences were derived from whole blood, sampled at baseline. The clonotype was recovered from an adult who was a healthcare worker with PCR-confirmed SARS-CoV-2 infection or an uninfected control (not recorded which). The donor label of this sample is uncertain. The chain employs TRBV3-1 and TRBJ2-7, with TRBD2 matching over 8 bases. The CDR3: CASSQVGGGPPYEQYF. CDR3 coding DNA: TGTGCCAGCAGCCAAGTTGGCGGGGGGCCCCCCTACGAGCAGTACTTC.